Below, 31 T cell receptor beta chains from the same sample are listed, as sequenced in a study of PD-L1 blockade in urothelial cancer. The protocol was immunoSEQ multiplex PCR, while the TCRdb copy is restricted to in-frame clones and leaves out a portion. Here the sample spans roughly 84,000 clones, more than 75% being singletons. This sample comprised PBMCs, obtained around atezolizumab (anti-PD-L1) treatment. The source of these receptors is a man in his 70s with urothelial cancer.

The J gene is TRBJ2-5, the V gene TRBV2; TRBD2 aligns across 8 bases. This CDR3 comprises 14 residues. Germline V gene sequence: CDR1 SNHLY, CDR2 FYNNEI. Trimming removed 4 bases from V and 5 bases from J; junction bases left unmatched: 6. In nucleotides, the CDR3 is TGTGCCAGCAGTGGGCGGGGGGCGCGGGAGACCCAGTACTTC. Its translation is CASSGRGARETQYF.

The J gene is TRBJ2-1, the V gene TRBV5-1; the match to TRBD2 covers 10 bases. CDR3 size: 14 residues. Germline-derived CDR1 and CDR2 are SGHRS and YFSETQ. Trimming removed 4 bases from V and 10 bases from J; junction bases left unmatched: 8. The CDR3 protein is CASSPYLAGDEQFF. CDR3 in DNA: TGCGCCAGCAGCCCATACCTAGCGGGAGACGAGCAGTTCTTC.

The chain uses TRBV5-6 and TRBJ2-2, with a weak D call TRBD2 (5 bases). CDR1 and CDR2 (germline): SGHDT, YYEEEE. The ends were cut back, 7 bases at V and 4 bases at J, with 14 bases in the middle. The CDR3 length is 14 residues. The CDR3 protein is CASGLTSSTGELFF. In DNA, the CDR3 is TGTGCCAGCGGCCTCACTAGTTCCACCGGGGAGCTGTTTTTT.

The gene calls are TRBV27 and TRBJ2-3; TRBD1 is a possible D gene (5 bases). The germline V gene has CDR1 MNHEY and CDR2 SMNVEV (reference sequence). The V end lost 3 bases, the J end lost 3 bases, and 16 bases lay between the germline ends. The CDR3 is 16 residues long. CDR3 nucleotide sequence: TGTGCCAGCAGTTTCCGTGGGCAGGGAAGGACAGATACGCAGTATTTT. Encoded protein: CASSFRGQGRTDTQYF.

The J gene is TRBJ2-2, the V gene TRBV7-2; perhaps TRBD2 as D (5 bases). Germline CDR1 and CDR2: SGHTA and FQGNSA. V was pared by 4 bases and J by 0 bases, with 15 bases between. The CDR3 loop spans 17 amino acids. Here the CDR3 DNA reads TGTGCCAGCAGCTCACCCGGGGTACGAACGAACACCGGGGAGCTGTTTTTT. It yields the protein CASSSPGVRTNTGELFF. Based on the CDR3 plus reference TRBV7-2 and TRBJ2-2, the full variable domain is GAGVSQSPSNKVTEKGKDVELRCDPISGHTALYWYRQSLGQGLEFLIYFQGNSAPDKSGLPSDRFSAERTGGSVSTLTIQRTQQEDSAVYLCASSSPGVRTNTGELFFGEGSRLTVL.

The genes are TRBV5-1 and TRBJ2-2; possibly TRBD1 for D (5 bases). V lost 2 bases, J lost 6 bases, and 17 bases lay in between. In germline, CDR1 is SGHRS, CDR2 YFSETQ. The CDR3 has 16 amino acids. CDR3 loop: CASSFNRQGFAGELFF. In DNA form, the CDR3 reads TGCGCCAGCAGCTTTAACCGTCAGGGTTTCGCCGGGGAGCTGTTTTTT.

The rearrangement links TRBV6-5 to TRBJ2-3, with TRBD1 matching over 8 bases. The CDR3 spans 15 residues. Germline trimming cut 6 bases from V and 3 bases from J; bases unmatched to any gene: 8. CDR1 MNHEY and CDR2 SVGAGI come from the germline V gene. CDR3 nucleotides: TGTGCCAGCAGCCTGACAGGGGAGGTGACAGATACGCAGTATTTT. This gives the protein CASSLTGEVTDTQYF.

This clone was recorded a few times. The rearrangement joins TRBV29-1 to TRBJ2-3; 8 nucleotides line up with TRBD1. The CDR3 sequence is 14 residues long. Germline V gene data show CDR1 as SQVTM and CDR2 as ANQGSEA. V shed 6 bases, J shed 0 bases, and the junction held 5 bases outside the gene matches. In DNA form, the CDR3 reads TGCAGCGTCTCCCGGACAGGGAGCACAGATACGCAGTATTTT. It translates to CSVSRTGSTDTQYF.

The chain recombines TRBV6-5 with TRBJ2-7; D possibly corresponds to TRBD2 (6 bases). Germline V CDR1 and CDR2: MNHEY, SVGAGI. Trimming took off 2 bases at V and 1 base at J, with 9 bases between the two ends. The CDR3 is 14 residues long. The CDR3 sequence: CASSYPGRSYEQYF. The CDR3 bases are TGTGCCAGCAGTTACCCTGGGAGGTCCTACGAGCAGTACTTC.

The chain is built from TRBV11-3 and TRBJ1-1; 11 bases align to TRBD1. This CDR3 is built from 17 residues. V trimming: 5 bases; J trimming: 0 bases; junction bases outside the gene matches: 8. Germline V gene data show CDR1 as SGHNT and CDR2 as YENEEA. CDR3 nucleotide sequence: TGTGCCAGCAGCGTACGGACAGGGGGCTTCATGAACACTGAAGCTTTCTTT. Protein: CASSVRTGGFMNTEAFF.

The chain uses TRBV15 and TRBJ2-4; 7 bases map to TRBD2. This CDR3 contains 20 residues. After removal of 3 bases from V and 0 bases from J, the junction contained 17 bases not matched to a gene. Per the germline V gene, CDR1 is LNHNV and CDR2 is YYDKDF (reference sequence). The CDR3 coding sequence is TGTGCCACCAGCAGCGCGGGGAGGGTAGTGGATCTCTTAGCCAAAAACATTCAGTACTTC. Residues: CATSSAGRVVDLLAKNIQYF. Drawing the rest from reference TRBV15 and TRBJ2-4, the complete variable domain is DAMVIQNPRYQVTQFGKPVTLSCSQTLNHNVMYWYQQKSSQAPKLLFHYYDKDFNNEADTPDNFQSRRPNTSFCFLDIRSPGLGDTAMYLCATSSAGRVVDLLAKNIQYFGAGTRLSVL.

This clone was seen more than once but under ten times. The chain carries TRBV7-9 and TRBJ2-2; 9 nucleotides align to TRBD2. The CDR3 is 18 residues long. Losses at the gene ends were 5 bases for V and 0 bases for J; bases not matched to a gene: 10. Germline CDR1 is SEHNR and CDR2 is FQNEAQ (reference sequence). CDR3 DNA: TGTGCCAGCAGCCCCGTCCCACTAGCGGGTCCGAACACCGGGGAGCTGTTTTTT. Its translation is CASSPVPLAGPNTGELFF. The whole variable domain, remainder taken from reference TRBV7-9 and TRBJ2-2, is DTGVSQNPRHKITKRGQNVTFRCDPISEHNRLYWYRQTLGQGPEFLTYFQNEAQLEKSRLLSDRFSAERPKGSFSTLEIQRTEQGDSAMYLCASSPVPLAGPNTGELFFGEGSRLTVL.

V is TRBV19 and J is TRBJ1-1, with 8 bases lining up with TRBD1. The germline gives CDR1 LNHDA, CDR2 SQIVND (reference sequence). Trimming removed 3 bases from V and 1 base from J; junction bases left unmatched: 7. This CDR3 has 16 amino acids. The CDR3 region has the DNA TGTGCCAGTAGTATGGACAGGGATGGAGAGAACACTGAAGCTTTCTTT. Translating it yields CASSMDRDGENTEAFF.

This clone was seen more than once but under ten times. CDR3 residues: CASSQDQTSGGKYF. The CDR3 region has the DNA TGCGCCAGCAGCCAAGATCAGACTAGCGGTGGGAAGTACTTC. The genes are TRBV4-3 and TRBJ2-7, with TRBD2 matching over 9 bases. The CDR3 consists of 14 residues. J was trimmed by 11 bases and V by 0 bases; bases with no gene match: 8. Per the germline V gene, CDR1 is LGHNA and CDR2 is YSLEER.

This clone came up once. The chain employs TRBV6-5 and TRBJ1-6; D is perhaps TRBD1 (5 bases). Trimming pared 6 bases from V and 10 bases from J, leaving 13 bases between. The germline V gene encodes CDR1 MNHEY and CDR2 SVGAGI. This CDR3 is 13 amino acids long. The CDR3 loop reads CASSRQKGSPLHF. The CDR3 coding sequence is TGTGCCAGCAGCCGCCAGAAGGGGTCACCCCTCCACTTT.

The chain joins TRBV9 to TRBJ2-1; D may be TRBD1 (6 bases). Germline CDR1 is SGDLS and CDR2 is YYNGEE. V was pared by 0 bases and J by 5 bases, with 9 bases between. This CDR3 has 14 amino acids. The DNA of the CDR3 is TGTGCCAGCAGCGTAGACAGGGATGACAATGAGCAGTTCTTC. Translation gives CASSVDRDDNEQFF.

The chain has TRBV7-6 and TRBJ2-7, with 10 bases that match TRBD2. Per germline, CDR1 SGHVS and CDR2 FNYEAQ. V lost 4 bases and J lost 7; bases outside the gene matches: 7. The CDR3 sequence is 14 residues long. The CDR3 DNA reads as TGTGCCAGCAGCTCCGCAGCGGGAGGGCGGGAGCAGTACTTC. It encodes CASSSAAGGREQYF.

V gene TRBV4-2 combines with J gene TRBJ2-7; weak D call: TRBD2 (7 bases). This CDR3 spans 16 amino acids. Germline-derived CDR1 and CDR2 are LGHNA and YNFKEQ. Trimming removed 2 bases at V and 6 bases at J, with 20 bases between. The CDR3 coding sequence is TGTGCCAGCAGCCAAAATCGGGGGGCAACGTCGGGCGAGCAGTACTTC. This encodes CASSQNRGATSGEQYF.

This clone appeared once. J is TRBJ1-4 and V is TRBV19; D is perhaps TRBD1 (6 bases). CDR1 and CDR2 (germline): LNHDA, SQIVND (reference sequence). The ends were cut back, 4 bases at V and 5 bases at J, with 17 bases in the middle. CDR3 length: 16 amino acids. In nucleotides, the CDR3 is TGTGCCAGTAGTACCCGACCGACAGGTCTAAATGAAAAACTGTTTTTT. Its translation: CASSTRPTGLNEKLFF. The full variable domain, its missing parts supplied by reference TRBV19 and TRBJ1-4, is DGGITQSPKYLFRKEGQNVTLSCEQNLNHDAMYWYRQDPGQGLRLIYYSQIVNDFQKGDIAEGYSVSREKKESFPLTVTSAQKNPTAFYLCASSTRPTGLNEKLFFGSGTQLSVL.

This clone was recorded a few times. The CDR3 DNA reads as TGTGCCAGCAGCGTAGGGACTCCAAGCTCCTACGAGCAGTACTTC. It codes for CASSVGTPSSYEQYF. The chain joins TRBV5-4 to TRBJ2-7, with D possibly being TRBD2 (6 bases). Germline CDR1 and CDR2: SGHNT and YYREEE (reference sequence). This CDR3 is 15 amino acids long. The ends were cut back, 4 bases at V and 0 bases at J, with 14 bases in the middle. The entire variable domain, with the rest obtained from reference TRBV5-4 and TRBJ2-7, is as follows: ETGVTQSPTHLIKTRGQQVTLRCSSQSGHNTVSWYQQALGQGPQFIFQYYREEENGRGNFPPRFSGLQFPNYSSELNVNALELDDSALYLCASSVGTPSSYEQYFGPGTRLTVT.

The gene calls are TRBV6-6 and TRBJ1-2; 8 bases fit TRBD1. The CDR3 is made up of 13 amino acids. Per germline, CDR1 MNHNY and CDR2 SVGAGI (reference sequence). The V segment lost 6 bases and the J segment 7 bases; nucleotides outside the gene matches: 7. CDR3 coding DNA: TGTGCCAGCAGCCGATCAGGGGGCAGTGGCTACACCTTC. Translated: CASSRSGGSGYTF.

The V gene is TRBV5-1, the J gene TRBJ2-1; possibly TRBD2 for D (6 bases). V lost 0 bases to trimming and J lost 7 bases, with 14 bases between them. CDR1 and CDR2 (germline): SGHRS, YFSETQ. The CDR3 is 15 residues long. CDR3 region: CASSLDGGYANEQFF. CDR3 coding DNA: TGCGCCAGCAGCTTGGATGGGGGGTACGCGAATGAGCAGTTCTTC.

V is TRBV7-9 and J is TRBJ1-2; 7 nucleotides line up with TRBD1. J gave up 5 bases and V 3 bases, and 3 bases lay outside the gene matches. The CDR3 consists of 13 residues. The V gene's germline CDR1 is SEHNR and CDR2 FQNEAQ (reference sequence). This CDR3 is CASSLDRWYGYTF. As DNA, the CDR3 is TGTGCCAGCAGCTTGGACAGGTGGTATGGCTACACCTTC.

CDR3 region: CASSFSGDYNEQFF. CDR3 nucleotides: TGTGCCAGCAGCTTCTCAGGGGATTACAATGAGCAGTTCTTC. The chain recombines TRBV7-2 with TRBJ2-1, with D possibly being TRBD1 (6 bases). Germline values: CDR1 SGHTA, CDR2 FQGNSA. The CDR3 is made up of 14 amino acids. V lost 3 bases and J lost 4, with 10 bases in between.

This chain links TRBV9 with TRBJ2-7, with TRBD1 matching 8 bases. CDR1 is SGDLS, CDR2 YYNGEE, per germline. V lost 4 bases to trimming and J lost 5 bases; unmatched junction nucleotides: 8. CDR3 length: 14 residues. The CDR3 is CASSPRTGYDEQYF. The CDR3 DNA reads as TGTGCCAGCAGCCCCCGGACAGGGTATGACGAGCAGTACTTC.

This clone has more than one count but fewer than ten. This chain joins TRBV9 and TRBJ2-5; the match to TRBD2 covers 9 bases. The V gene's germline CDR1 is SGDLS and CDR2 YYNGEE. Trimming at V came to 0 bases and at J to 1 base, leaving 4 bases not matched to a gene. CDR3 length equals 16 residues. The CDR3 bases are TGTGCCAGCAGCGTAGGAGCTAGCGGGATCCAAGAGACCCAGTACTTC. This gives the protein CASSVGASGIQETQYF.

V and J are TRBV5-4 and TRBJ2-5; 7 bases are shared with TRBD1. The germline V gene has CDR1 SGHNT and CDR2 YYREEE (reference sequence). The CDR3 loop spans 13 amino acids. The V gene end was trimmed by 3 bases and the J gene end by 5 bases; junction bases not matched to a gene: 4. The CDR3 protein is CASSSQGEETQYF. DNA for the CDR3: TGTGCCAGCAGCTCCCAGGGGGAGGAGACCCAGTACTTC.

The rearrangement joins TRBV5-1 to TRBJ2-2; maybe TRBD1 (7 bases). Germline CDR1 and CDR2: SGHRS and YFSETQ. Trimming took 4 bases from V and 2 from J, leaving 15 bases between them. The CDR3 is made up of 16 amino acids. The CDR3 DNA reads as TGCGCCAGCAGCCCCCGGCGGGACAGTAACACCGGGGAGCTGTTTTTT. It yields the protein CASSPRRDSNTGELFF.

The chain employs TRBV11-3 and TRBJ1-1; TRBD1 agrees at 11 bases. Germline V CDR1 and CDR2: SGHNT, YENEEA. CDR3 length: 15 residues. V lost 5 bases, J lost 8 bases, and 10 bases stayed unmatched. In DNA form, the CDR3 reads TGTGCCAGCAGCCCAAATATGGGACAGGGGGTGGAAGCTTTCTTT. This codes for CASSPNMGQGVEAFF.

The CDR3 sequence: CASSLFGTGSDEQYF. Written as DNA, the CDR3 is TGTGCCAGCAGCTTATTCGGGACAGGGTCCGACGAGCAGTACTTC. The chain combines TRBV11-2 with TRBJ2-7; 9 bases fit TRBD1. CDR1 is SGHAT and CDR2 is FQNNGV in the germline V gene. The CDR3 spans 15 residues. V lost 2 bases, J lost 5 bases, and 7 bases stayed unmatched. The variable domain in full, with the rest retrieved from reference TRBV11-2 and TRBJ2-7, is EAGVAQSPRYKIIEKRQSVAFWCNPISGHATLYWYQQILGQGPKLLIQFQNNGVVDDSQLPKDRFSAERLKGVDSTLKIQPAKLEDSAVYLCASSLFGTGSDEQYFGPGTRLTVT.

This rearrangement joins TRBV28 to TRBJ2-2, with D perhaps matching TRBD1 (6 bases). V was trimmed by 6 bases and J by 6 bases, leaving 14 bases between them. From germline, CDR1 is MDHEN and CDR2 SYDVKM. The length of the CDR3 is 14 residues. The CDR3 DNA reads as TGTGCCAGCAGCGTCAGGGGTGACGCCGGGGAGCTGTTTTTT. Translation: CASSVRGDAGELFF.